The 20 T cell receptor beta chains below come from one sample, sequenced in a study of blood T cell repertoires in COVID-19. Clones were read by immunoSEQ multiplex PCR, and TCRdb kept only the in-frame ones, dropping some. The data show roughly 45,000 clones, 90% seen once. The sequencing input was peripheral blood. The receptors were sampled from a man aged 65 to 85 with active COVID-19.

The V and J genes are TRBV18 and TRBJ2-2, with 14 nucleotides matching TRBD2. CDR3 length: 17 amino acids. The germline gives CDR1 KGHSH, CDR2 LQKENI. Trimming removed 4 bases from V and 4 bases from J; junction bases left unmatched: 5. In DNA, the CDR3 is TGTGCCAGCTCACACGGACTAGCGGGAGGTGGCACCGGGGAGCTGTTTTTT. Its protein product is CASSHGLAGGGTGELFF.

For the CDR3, the DNA is TGTGCCAGCAGTTACCCCGCCAAAAGGGGTACCGGGGAGCTGTTTTTT. Its translation is CASSYPAKRGTGELFF. The rearrangement joins TRBV6-2 or TRBV6-3 to TRBJ2-2, with a tentative D call TRBD1 (5 bases). Per germline, CDR1 MNHEY and CDR2 SVGEGT. With 2 bases removed from V and 5 bases from J, the gap between germline ends came to 15 bases. This CDR3 is 16 amino acids long.

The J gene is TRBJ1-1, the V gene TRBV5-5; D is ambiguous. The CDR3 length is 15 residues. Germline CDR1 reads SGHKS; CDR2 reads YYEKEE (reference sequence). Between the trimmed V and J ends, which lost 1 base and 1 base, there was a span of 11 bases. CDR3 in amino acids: CASSLMVSWNTEAFF. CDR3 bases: TGTGCCAGCAGCTTGATGGTGAGCTGGAACACTGAAGCTTTCTTT. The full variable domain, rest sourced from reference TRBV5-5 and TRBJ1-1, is DAGVTQSPTHLIKTRGQQVTLRCSPISGHKSVSWYQQVLGQGPQFIFQYYEKEERGRGNFPDRFSARQFPNYSSELNVNALLLGDSALYLCASSLMVSWNTEAFFGQGTRLTVV.

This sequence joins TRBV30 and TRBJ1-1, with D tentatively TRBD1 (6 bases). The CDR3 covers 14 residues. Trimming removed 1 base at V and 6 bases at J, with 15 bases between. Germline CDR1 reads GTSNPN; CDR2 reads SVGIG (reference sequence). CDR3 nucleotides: TGTGCCTGGAGTGCCAAGCAGGGGAGAGCTGAAGCTTTCTTT. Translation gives CAWSAKQGRAEAFF.

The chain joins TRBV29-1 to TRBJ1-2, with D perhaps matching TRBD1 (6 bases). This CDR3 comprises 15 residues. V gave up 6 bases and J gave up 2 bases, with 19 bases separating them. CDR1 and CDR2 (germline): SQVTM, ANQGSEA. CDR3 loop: CSVGLGHGVNYGYTF. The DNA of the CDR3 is TGCAGCGTCGGTCTGGGACATGGGGTAAACTATGGCTACACCTTC.

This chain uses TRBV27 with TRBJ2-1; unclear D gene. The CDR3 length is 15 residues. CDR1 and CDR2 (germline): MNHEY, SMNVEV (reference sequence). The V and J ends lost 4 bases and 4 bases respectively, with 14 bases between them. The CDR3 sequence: CASSSQLSLYNEQFF. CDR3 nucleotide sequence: TGTGCCAGCAGTTCTCAACTTTCTTTGTACAATGAGCAGTTCTTC.

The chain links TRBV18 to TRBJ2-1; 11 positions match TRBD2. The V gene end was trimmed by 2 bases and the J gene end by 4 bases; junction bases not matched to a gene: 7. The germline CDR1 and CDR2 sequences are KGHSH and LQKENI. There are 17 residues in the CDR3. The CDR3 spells CASSPYGGLAGYNEQFF. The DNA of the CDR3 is TGTGCCAGCTCACCATACGGTGGACTAGCGGGTTACAATGAGCAGTTCTTC.

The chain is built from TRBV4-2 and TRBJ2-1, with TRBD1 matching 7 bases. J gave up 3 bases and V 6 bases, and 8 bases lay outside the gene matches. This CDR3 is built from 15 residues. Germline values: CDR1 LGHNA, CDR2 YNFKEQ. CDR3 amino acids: CASSLMGQIYNEQFF. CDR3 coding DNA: TGTGCCAGCAGTTTAATGGGACAGATCTACAATGAGCAGTTCTTC.

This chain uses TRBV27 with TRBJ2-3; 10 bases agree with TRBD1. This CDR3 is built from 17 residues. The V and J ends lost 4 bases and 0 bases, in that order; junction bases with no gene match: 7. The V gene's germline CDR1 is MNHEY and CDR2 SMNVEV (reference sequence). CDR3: CASSSFRDRGSTDTQYF. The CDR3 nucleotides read TGTGCCAGCAGTTCCTTCCGGGACAGGGGTAGCACAGATACGCAGTATTTT.

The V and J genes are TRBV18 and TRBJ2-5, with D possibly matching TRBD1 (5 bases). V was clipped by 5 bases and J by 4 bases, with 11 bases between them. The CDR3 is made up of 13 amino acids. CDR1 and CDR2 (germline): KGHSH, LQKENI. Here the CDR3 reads CASSRGLGETQYF. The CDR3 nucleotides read TGTGCCAGCTCAAGGGGTCTCGGAGAGACCCAGTACTTC. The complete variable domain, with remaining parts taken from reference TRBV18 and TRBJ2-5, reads NAGVMQNPRHLVRRRGQEARLRCSPMKGHSHVYWYRQLPEEGLKFMVYLQKENIIDESGMPKERFSAEFPKEGPSILRIQQVVRGDSAAYFCASSRGLGETQYFGPGTRLLVL.

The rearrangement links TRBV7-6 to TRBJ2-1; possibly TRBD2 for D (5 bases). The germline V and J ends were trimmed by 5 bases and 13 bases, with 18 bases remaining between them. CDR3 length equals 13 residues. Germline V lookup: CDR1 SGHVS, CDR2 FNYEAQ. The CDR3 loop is CASSGGPTSSQFF. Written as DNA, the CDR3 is TGTGCCAGCAGCGGCGGGCCTACGAGTAGTCAGTTCTTC. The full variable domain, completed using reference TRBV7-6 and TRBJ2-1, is GAGVSQSPRYKVTKRGQDVALRCDPISGHVSLYWYRQALGQGPEFLTYFNYEAQQDKSGLPNDRFSAERPEGSISTLTIQRTEQRDSAMYRCASSGGPTSSQFFGPGTRLTVL.

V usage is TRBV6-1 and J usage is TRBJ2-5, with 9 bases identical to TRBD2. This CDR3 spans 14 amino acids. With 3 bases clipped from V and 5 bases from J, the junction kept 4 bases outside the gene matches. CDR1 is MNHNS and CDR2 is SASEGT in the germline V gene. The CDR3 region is CASSERGGRETQYF. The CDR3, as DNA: TGTGCCAGCAGTGAGCGGGGGGGCCGGGAGACCCAGTACTTC.

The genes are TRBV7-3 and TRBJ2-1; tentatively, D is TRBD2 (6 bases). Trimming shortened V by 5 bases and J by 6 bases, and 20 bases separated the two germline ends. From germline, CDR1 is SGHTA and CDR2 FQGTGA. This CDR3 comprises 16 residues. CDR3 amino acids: CASSRNAPGGSNEQFF. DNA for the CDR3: TGTGCCAGCAGCCGAAACGCTCCCGGGGGTTCCAATGAGCAGTTCTTC.

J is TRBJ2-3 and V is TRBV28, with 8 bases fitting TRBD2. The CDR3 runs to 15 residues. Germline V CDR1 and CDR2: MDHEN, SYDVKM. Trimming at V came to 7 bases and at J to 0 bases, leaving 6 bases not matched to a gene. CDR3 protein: CASIVAGRSTDTQYF. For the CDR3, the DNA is TGTGCCAGCATAGTAGCGGGGAGAAGCACAGATACGCAGTATTTT.

The CDR3 DNA sequence: TGTGCCAGCAGCGCAAGAGGGGGGGGACTTGGAAATTCACCCCTCCACTTT. Its translation: CASSARGGGLGNSPLHF. V gene TRBV7-8 combines with J gene TRBJ1-6, with D maybe TRBD1 (6 bases). Germline V gene sequence: CDR1 SGHVS, CDR2 FQNEAQ. The length of the CDR3 is 17 residues. V lost 5 bases and J lost 7, with 21 bases in between. Complete variable domain (other parts from reference TRBV7-8 and TRBJ1-6): GAGVSQSPRYKVAKRGQDVALRCDPISGHVSLFWYQQALGQGPEFLTYFQNEAQLDKSGLPSDRFFAERPEGSVSTLKIQRTQQEDSAVYLCASSARGGGLGNSPLHFGNGTRLTVT.

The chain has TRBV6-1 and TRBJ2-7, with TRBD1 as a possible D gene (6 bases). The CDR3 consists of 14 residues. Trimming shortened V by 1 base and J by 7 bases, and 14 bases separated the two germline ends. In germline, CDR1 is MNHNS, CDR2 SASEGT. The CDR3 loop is CASSEGGRKGEQYF. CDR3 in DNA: TGTGCCAGCAGTGAAGGGGGGCGGAAAGGGGAGCAGTACTTC.

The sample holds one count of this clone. CDR3 region: CASSLARSGGAGEQYF. Written as DNA, the CDR3 is TGTGCCAGCAGCTTGGCCAGGAGCGGGGGGGCAGGAGAGCAGTACTTC. The V gene is TRBV5-4, the J gene TRBJ2-7; 10 bases map to TRBD2. The CDR3 is made up of 16 amino acids. The germline V gene encodes CDR1 SGHNT and CDR2 YYREEE (reference sequence). V lost 0 bases and J lost 7; bases outside the gene matches: 10.

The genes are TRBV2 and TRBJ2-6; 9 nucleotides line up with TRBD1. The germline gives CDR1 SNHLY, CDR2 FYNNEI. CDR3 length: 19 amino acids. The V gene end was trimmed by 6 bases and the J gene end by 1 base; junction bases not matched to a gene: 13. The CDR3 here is CASSYHPGQGLSGANVLTF. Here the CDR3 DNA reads TGTGCCAGCAGCTACCACCCGGGACAGGGTCTATCTGGGGCCAACGTCCTGACTTTC.

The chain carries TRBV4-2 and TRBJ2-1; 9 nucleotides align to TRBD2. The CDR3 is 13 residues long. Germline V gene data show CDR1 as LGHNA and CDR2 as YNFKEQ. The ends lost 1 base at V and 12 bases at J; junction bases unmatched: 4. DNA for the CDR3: TGTGCCAGCAGCCAAGGAATTAGCGGGGGGCAGTTCTTC. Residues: CASSQGISGGQFF.

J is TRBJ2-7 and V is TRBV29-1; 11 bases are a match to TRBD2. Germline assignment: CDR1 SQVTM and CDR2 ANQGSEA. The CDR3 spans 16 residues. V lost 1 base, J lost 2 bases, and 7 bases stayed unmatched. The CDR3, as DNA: TGCAGCGTTGAAGTACTACTAGCGGGAGCCACCTACGAGCAGTACTTC. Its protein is CSVEVLLAGATYEQYF.